This TCR beta chain was obtained from a study of STAT5B mutations in CD4+ large granular lymphocyte leukemia. Trimming removed 0 bases from V and 9 bases from J, with 10 bases in between. The CDR3 consists of 13 residues. CDR1 SGDLS and CDR2 YYNGEE come from the germline V gene. Sequencing was performed with immunoSEQ multiplex PCR; in TCRdb, only in-frame clones are kept and a portion is missing. The sample has approximately 30,000 clones; approximately 67% are singletons. Sequencing was done on a sample of CD4+ T cells from blood buffy coats. The source is a human donor in good health. The J gene is TRBJ1-5, the V gene TRBV9; no clear D gene. The CDR3 DNA sequence: TGTGCCAGCAGCGTAGACTTCTTAGGGCCCCAGCATTTT. Its protein product is CASSVDFLGPQHF.